One sample yielded the 21 T cell receptor beta chains listed below, sequenced in a study of control samples from healthy donors and cancer patients. Sequencing was performed with immunoSEQ multiplex PCR; in TCRdb, only in-frame clones are kept and a portion is missing. Of about 140,000 clones listed, 80% to 95% are singletons. Material for sequencing was blood. The origin of the receptors is a man between 25 and 39 years old in good health.

The rearrangement uses TRBV28 and TRBJ2-7; tentative D call: TRBD1 (5 bases). The germline V gene encodes CDR1 MDHEN and CDR2 SYDVKM. The CDR3 covers 17 residues. Trimming cost V 7 bases and J 2 bases, with 24 bases left between them. CDR3 DNA sequence: TGTGCCAGCACTCCTTGGGGCCGGTTGAAGGGGACCTACGAGCAGTACTTC. Translated: CASTPWGRLKGTYEQYF.

The chain recombines TRBV6-5 with TRBJ1-1, with 9 nucleotides matching TRBD1. CDR1 and CDR2 from the germline V gene are MNHEY and SVGAGI. The CDR3 contains 14 residues. The V gene end was trimmed by 11 bases and the J gene end by 4 bases; junction bases not matched to a gene: 11. CDR3 DNA sequence: TGTGCCCTTCTCTCCAGACAGGGGGTCACTGAAGCTTTCTTT. It encodes CALLSRQGVTEAFF.

This chain links TRBV2 with TRBJ2-1; D may be TRBD1 (5 bases). V was shortened by 8 bases and J by 0 bases, with 20 bases between the two germline ends. CDR1 SNHLY and CDR2 FYNNEI come from the germline V gene. CDR3 length: 17 amino acids. CDR3 nucleotides: TGTGCCAGCTTGGGGCAGGGTTCCCTCTCCTCCTACAATGAGCAGTTCTTC. Protein product: CASLGQGSLSSYNEQFF.

The chain links TRBV6-5 to TRBJ2-5; 9 bases align to TRBD1. The CDR3 sequence is 13 residues long. The germline CDR1 and CDR2 sequences are MNHEY and SVGAGI. Unmatched junction bases numbered 8, after V lost 10 bases and J lost 5 bases. CDR3 amino acids: CATRRTGVETQYF. As DNA, the CDR3 is TGTGCCACCCGGCGGACAGGGGTCGAGACCCAGTACTTC.

The chain joins TRBV19 to TRBJ1-6; D is unresolved. The CDR3 is made up of 13 amino acids. V lost 0 bases to trimming and J lost 10 bases, with 7 bases between them. The germline gives CDR1 LNHDA, CDR2 SQIVND (reference sequence). CDR3 sequence: CASSIDIRSPLHF. The CDR3 bases are TGTGCCAGTAGTATAGACATACGATCACCCCTCCACTTT.

This chain uses TRBV27 with TRBJ1-6, with 7 positions matching TRBD1. V gave up 2 bases and J gave up 6 bases; unmatched junction bases: 10. CDR1 and CDR2 from the germline V gene are MNHEY and SMNVEV (reference sequence). This CDR3 comprises 17 residues. The CDR3 loop reads CASSLRTQGVGNSPLHF. DNA for the CDR3: TGTGCCAGCAGTTTACGAACTCAGGGGGTTGGTAATTCACCCCTCCACTTT.

The J gene is TRBJ2-3, the V gene TRBV2, with a tentative D call TRBD1 (7 bases). The CDR3 spans 15 residues. V was cut by 8 bases and J by 4 bases, with 19 bases left in between. Per germline, CDR1 SNHLY and CDR2 FYNNEI. CDR3 loop: CASAKGAGGPDTQYF. The CDR3, as DNA: TGTGCCAGCGCCAAAGGGGCAGGGGGGCCAGATACGCAGTATTTT.

This clone was seen a single time. The gene calls are TRBV10-2 and TRBJ2-7; the D is unclear. The CDR3 length is 15 residues. CDR1 and CDR2 from the germline V gene are WSHSY and SAAADI. Trimming removed 3 bases at V and 2 bases at J, with 14 bases between. CDR3 coding DNA: TGCGCCAGCAGTGATAAGGGTTTGGGAACCTACGAGCAGTACTTC. As protein: CASSDKGLGTYEQYF.

The chain couples TRBV9 to TRBJ2-1, with D possibly TRBD1 on 7 matching bases. With 0 bases removed from V and 4 bases from J, the gap between germline ends came to 11 bases. Germline CDR1 is SGDLS and CDR2 is YYNGEE. The CDR3 sequence is 15 residues long. The CDR3 DNA follows: TGTGCCAGCAGCGTAGGGAGGGGGCAGTACAATGAGCAGTTCTTC. This gives the protein CASSVGRGQYNEQFF. Filled out from reference TRBV9 and TRBJ2-1, the complete variable domain reads DSGVTQTPKHLITATGQRVTLRCSPRSGDLSVYWYQQSLDQGLQFLIQYYNGEERAKGNILERFSAQQFPDLHSELNLSSLELGDSALYFCASSVGRGQYNEQFFGPGTRLTVL.

V and J are TRBV14 and TRBJ2-2; 9 nucleotides line up with TRBD2. V shed 0 bases, J shed 3 bases, and the junction held 14 bases outside the gene matches. The CDR3 has 20 residues. Germline assignment: CDR1 SGHDN and CDR2 FVKESK. For the CDR3, the DNA is TGTGCCAGCAGCCAAGATGATTCGACTAGCGGTGGCGGGGACACCGGGGAGCTGTTTTTT. Amino acid sequence: CASSQDDSTSGGGDTGELFF. Using reference TRBV14 and TRBJ2-2 for the parts outside the CDR3, the full variable domain is EAGVTQFPSHSVIEKGQTVTLRCDPISGHDNLYWYRRVMGKEIKFLLHFVKESKQDESGMPNNRFLAERTGGTYSTLKVQPAELEDSGVYFCASSQDDSTSGGGDTGELFFGEGSRLTVL.

The genes are TRBV5-5 and TRBJ2-5, with D maybe TRBD1 (6 bases). V was pared by 0 bases and J by 6 bases, with 12 bases between. The CDR3 is 14 residues long. CDR1 SGHKS and CDR2 YYEKEE come from the germline V gene (reference sequence). The chain's CDR3 is CASSLGQATKTQYF. The CDR3 DNA is TGTGCCAGCAGCTTGGGACAGGCAACGAAGACCCAGTACTTC.

The V gene is TRBV28, the J gene TRBJ1-3, with no clear D. CDR1 is MDHEN and CDR2 is SYDVKM in the germline V gene. Trimming pared 4 bases from V and 0 bases from J, leaving 28 bases between. CDR3 length: 21 amino acids. The CDR3 DNA is TGTGCCAGCAGTTCATGGTTTGTGGGGAACAGTGATCAGAACTCTGGAAACACCATATATTTT. Translating it yields CASSSWFVGNSDQNSGNTIYF.

The chain combines TRBV10-2 with TRBJ2-1, with 9 nucleotides matching TRBD1. The ends lost 7 bases at V and 8 bases at J; junction bases unmatched: 9. This CDR3 contains 14 residues. Germline V CDR1 and CDR2: WSHSY, SAAADI. The chain's CDR3 is CASINRDRVDEQFF. The CDR3 DNA reads TGCGCCAGCATCAACCGGGACAGGGTTGATGAGCAGTTCTTC.

The chain couples TRBV9 to TRBJ2-7; D may be TRBD1 or TRBD2 (5 bases each). V was pared by 0 bases and J by 5 bases, with 18 bases between. The length of the CDR3 is 16 residues. The germline V gene encodes CDR1 SGDLS and CDR2 YYNGEE. CDR3 coding DNA: TGTGCCAGCAGCGTAGGGCCAGGGACCTTTATAAACGAGCAGTACTTC. It encodes CASSVGPGTFINEQYF.

This clone was observed a single time. The chain employs TRBV19 and TRBJ2-1; D remains ambiguous. The germline V and J ends were trimmed by 5 bases and 5 bases, with 19 bases remaining between them. Germline V lookup: CDR1 LNHDA, CDR2 SQIVND (reference sequence). The CDR3 loop spans 16 amino acids. The CDR3 protein is CASSPHEVRTDNEQFF. CDR3 in DNA: TGTGCCAGTAGTCCCCACGAGGTTAGGACGGACAATGAGCAGTTCTTC.

The chain recombines TRBV6-6 with TRBJ2-1, with 12 bases identical to TRBD2. The CDR3 totals 18 residues. After removal of 5 bases from V and 5 bases from J, the junction contained 13 bases not matched to a gene. Germline assignment: CDR1 MNHNY and CDR2 SVGAGI (reference sequence). CDR3 in amino acids: CASSLWTSGMARNNEQFF. Written as DNA, the CDR3 is TGTGCCAGCAGTCTGTGGACTAGCGGGATGGCGCGGAACAATGAGCAGTTCTTC.

The V call is TRBV7-9, the J call TRBJ2-7; the match to TRBD2 covers 7 bases. The CDR3 extends over 13 amino acids. Unmatched junction bases numbered 1, after V lost 2 bases and J lost 3 bases. Germline V gene sequence: CDR1 SEHNR, CDR2 FQNEAQ (reference sequence). CDR3 region: CASSLSGIYEQYF. The CDR3, as DNA: TGTGCCAGCAGCTTAAGCGGGATCTACGAGCAGTACTTC.

This clone was observed a single time. The chain uses TRBV27 and TRBJ2-5; D possibly corresponds to TRBD1 (8 bases). V was shortened by 2 bases and J by 7 bases, with 17 bases between the two germline ends. Germline CDR1 reads MNHEY; CDR2 reads SMNVEV (reference sequence). This CDR3 region has 15 residues. The CDR3 bases are TGTGCCAGCAGTTTAAAACAGGGGGAGGGGGGGACCCAGTACTTC. It codes for CASSLKQGEGGTQYF.

This chain joins TRBV4-2 and TRBJ2-7; D is uncertain. The CDR3 consists of 14 residues. Trimming cost V 4 bases and J 4 bases, with 14 bases left between them. Germline V gives CDR1 LGHNA, CDR2 YNFKEQ. The CDR3: CASSPLIISYEQYF. For the CDR3, the DNA is TGTGCCAGCAGCCCACTTATTATTTCTTACGAGCAGTACTTC.

The chain employs TRBV18 and TRBJ2-1; the D is unclear. This CDR3 is built from 14 residues. Between the trimmed V and J ends, which lost 4 bases and 5 bases, there was a span of 12 bases. The V gene's germline CDR1 is KGHSH and CDR2 LQKENI. CDR3 DNA: TGTGCCAGCTCACTTTCCGGCGAAAACAATGAGCAGTTCTTC. This gives the protein CASSLSGENNEQFF. Full variable domain (missing parts from reference TRBV18 and TRBJ2-1): NAGVMQNPRHLVRRRGQEARLRCSPMKGHSHVYWYRQLPEEGLKFMVYLQKENIIDESGMPKERFSAEFPKEGPSILRIQQVVRGDSAAYFCASSLSGENNEQFFGPGTRLTVL.

The J gene is TRBJ1-1, the V gene TRBV6-5, with D perhaps matching TRBD1 (5 bases). Germline V gene sequence: CDR1 MNHEY, CDR2 SVGAGI. The V and J ends lost 6 bases and 4 bases respectively, with 12 bases between them. This CDR3 has 13 amino acids. CDR3 sequence (DNA): TGTGCCAGCAGAAGGGGTTGGGCCACTGAAGCTTTCTTT. It is translated as CASRRGWATEAFF.